The rows below give T cell receptor beta chains drawn from one sample of a study of cytomegalovirus exposure and HLA in healthy donors. The method was immunoSEQ multiplex PCR; TCRdb's version includes in-frame clones alone and lacks a portion of them. The data hold about 200,000 clones, with around 82% observed a single time. The specimen sequenced was PBMCs. These receptors were collected from a woman in her thirties in good health and CMV-seronegative. The CDR3 runs from the conserved cysteine through the conserved F or W. The D gene is left open where the match is weak. Not all rows give a size; the values are once, few, many and, for expanded clones, a class.

D gene,V gene,clone size,J gene,CDR3 length,CDR3 DNA,CDR3 protein
TRBD1,TRBV6-6,few,TRBJ2-1,15,TGTGCCAGCAGTGCCGGGACAGGGGGCTACAATGAGCAGTTCTTC,CASSAGTGGYNEQFF
TRBD1,TRBV6-5,few,TRBJ1-2,14,TGTGCCAGCAGCAGCTTTGGGACAGACTATGGCTACACCTTC,CASSSFGTDYGYTF
TRBD2,TRBV7-2,.,TRBJ2-1,18,TGTGCCAGCAGCTTACGGGGACTAGCGGGGGGGGATTACAATGAGCAGTTCTTC,CASSLRGLAGGDYNEQFF
.,TRBV7-9,.,TRBJ1-1,11,TGTGCCAGCAGCCCATGGAGAGAAGCTTTCTTT,CASSPWREAFF
.,TRBV4-1,.,TRBJ1-2,16,TGCGCCAGCAGCCACCACAGGGCCCAAGCTAACTATGGCTACACCTTC,CASSHHRAQANYGYTF
TRBD1,TRBV2,.,TRBJ1-6,14,TGTGCCAGCAGACTGGACAGGTTTAATTCACCCCTCCACTTT,CASRLDRFNSPLHF
.,TRBV7-9,.,TRBJ2-5,13,TGTGCCAGCAGCTTCGGCAGCGATGAGACCCAGTACTTC,CASSFGSDETQYF
.,TRBV6-1,.,TRBJ2-7,16,TGTGCCAGCAGTGAAGGTTTTTCTCAGGGGTATTACGAGCAGTACTTC,CASSEGFSQGYYEQYF
.,TRBV30,.,TRBJ1-2,11,TGTGCCTGGGGTGGGAGGAGTCGGGAATCGTTC,CAWGGRSRESF
.,TRBV18,.,TRBJ1-1,13,TGTGCCAGCTCACCATTACAGGGCAGTGGTGTGTTCTTT,CASSPLQGSGVFF